This is a list of T cell receptor beta chains from one sample in a study of CDR3 diversity in severe acne. MiXCR, run by TCRdb on the PCR reads, gives a single entry per CDR3 protein. The sample contains roughly 81,000 distinct CDR3 sequences, about 52% of which appear only once. The sequenced sample consisted of blood. These receptors were obtained from a male donor in good health, serving as a control. The CDR3 runs from the conserved cysteine through the conserved F or W. D genes are given only for firm matches. Only part of the rows carry a size: once, few, many, or a class if the clone is expanded.

CDR3nt: TGTGCCAGCAGCCCCAGTCCGGGACAGGCCTACGAGCAGTACTTC; CDR3aa: CASSPSPGQAYEQYF; d_gene: TRBD1; v_gene: TRBV9; j_gene: TRBJ2-7; abundance: medium-sized
CDR3nt: TGCGCCAGCAGCCAAGATCCCCAGAGACAGGGGATCTCTGGGGCCAACGTCCTGACTTTC; CDR3aa: CASSQDPQRQGISGANVLTF; d_gene: TRBD1; v_gene: TRBV4-1; j_gene: TRBJ2-6; abundance: NA
CDR3nt: TGCAGTGCTAGTCTTACAGGGGACGACGAAGCTTTCTTT; CDR3aa: CSASLTGDDEAFF; d_gene: TRBD1; v_gene: TRBV20-1; j_gene: TRBJ1-1; abundance: NA
CDR3nt: TGTGCCAGCAGTTTATTGAGGCAGGGGGCGTCGGAAGCTTTCTTT; CDR3aa: CASSLLRQGASEAFF; d_gene: TRBD1; v_gene: TRBV27; j_gene: TRBJ1-1; abundance: NA
CDR3nt: TGTGCCAGCAGTTCGACAGGGGGCGAGCAGTACTTC; CDR3aa: CASSSTGGEQYF; d_gene: TRBD1; v_gene: TRBV27; j_gene: TRBJ2-7; abundance: few
CDR3nt: TGCGCCAGTAGTGAAGTCGGCCCTCCGGGACGGTACTCCTACGAGCAGTACTTC; CDR3aa: CASSEVGPPGRYSYEQYF; d_gene: NA; v_gene: TRBV25-1; j_gene: TRBJ2-7; abundance: NA
CDR3nt: TGCAGCGTTGAATTTCAAGGAGGACGGACCTACGAGCAGTACTTC; CDR3aa: CSVEFQGGRTYEQYF; d_gene: NA; v_gene: TRBV29-1; j_gene: TRBJ2-7; abundance: NA
CDR3nt: TGCAGTGCTATAAAACAGGGGGCGGCCGGGGAGCTGTTTTTT; CDR3aa: CSAIKQGAAGELFF; d_gene: TRBD1; v_gene: TRBV20-1; j_gene: TRBJ2-2; abundance: NA
CDR3nt: TGCAGCGCATTGACAGGGATCGGTTCACCCCTCCACTTT; CDR3aa: CSALTGIGSPLHF; d_gene: TRBD1; v_gene: TRBV29-1; j_gene: TRBJ1-6; abundance: few
CDR3nt: TGCAGCGTTCGGGAGGTCAACTATGGCTACACCTTC; CDR3aa: CSVREVNYGYTF; d_gene: NA; v_gene: TRBV29-1; j_gene: TRBJ1-2; abundance: many
CDR3nt: TGTGCCAGCAGTCCGACAGGGGGCGGTAAGGACACTGAAGCTTTCTTT; CDR3aa: CASSPTGGGKDTEAFF; d_gene: TRBD1; v_gene: TRBV28; j_gene: TRBJ1-1; abundance: few
CDR3nt: TGTGCCAGCAGTCTCTCGACTAGCGGGAGGGGTTACAATGAGCAGTTCTTC; CDR3aa: CASSLSTSGRGYNEQFF; d_gene: TRBD2; v_gene: TRBV6-5; j_gene: TRBJ2-1; abundance: medium-sized
CDR3nt: TGCAGTGCTAGACGGTCTAGCGGGAGTGATGAGCAGTTCTTC; CDR3aa: CSARRSSGSDEQFF; d_gene: TRBD2; v_gene: TRBV20-1; j_gene: TRBJ2-1; abundance: many